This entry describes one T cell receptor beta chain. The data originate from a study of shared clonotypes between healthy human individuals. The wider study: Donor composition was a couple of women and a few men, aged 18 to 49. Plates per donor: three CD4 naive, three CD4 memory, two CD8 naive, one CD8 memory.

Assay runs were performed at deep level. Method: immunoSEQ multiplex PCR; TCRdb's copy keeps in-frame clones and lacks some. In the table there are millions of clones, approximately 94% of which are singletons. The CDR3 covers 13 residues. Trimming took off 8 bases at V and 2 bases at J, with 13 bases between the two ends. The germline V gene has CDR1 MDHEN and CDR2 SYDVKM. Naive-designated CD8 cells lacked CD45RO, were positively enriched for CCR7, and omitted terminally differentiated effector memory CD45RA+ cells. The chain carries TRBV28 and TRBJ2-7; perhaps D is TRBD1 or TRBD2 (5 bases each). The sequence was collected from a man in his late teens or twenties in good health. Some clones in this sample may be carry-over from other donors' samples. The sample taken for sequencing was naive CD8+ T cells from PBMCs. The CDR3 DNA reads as TGTGCCAGCTCCTACGGGGCCACCTACGAGCAGTACTTC. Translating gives CASSYGATYEQYF.